Sequencing of this TCR beta chain was carried out in a study of vaccination effects on CD4 cells after COVID-19. Study-level findings and limits: Marked clonal contraction of both clone types appeared late after vaccination.

The germline gives CDR1 SGHVS, CDR2 FQNEAQ. The germline V and J ends were trimmed by 5 bases and 14 bases, with 13 bases remaining between them. The CDR3 consists of 11 residues. Antigen-specific CD4+ T cells expanded by the ViraFEST assay with viral peptide pools were then sequenced. Following culture for approximately ten days, CD4+ T cells were isolated. Absence of prior SARS-CoV-2 infection characterized the vaccine recipients, who showed negative nucleocapsid antibodies. After approximately 2 million PBMC were placed in each well, they were cultured with approximately 10 IU/ml IL-2 and roughly 10 ug/ml peptides. For this clone: As yet, its antigen is unknown.

Sequencing was performed with immunoSEQ multiplex PCR; in TCRdb, only in-frame clones are kept and a portion is missing. The top ten clones hold about 18% of a sample with roughly 60,000 clones, roughly 70% of them seen once. Sequences were derived from CD4+ T cells from PBMCs cultured with SARS-CoV-2 spike peptides, sampled before COVID-19 vaccination. This receptor was obtained from a human donor who received a COVID-19 vaccine. The J gene is TRBJ1-3, the V gene TRBV7-8; D might be TRBD1 (5 bases). The CDR3 region is CASSQGRTLYF. The CDR3 DNA is TGTGCCAGCAGCCAGGGACGTACCCTATATTTT.